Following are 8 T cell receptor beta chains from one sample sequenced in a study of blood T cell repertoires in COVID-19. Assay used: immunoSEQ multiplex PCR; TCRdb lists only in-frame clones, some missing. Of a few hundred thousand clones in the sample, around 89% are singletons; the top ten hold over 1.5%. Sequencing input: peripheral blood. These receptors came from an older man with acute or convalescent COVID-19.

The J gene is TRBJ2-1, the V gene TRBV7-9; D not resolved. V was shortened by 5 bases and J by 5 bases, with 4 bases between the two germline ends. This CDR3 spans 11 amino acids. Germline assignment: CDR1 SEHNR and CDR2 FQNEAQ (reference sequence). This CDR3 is CASSANNEQFF. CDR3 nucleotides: TGTGCCAGCAGCGCGAACAATGAGCAGTTCTTC.

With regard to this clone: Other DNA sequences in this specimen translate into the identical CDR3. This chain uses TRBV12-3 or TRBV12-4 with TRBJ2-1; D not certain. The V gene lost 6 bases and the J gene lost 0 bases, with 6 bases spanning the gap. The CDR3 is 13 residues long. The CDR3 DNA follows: TGTGCCAGCAGCCCTAGCTCCTACAATGAGCAGTTCTTC. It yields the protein CASSPSSYNEQFF.

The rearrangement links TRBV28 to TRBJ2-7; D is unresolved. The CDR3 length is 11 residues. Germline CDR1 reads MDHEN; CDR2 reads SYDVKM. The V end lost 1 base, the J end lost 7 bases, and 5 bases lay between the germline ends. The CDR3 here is CASSLYGEQYF. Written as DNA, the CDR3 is TGTGCCAGCAGTTTATACGGGGAGCAGTACTTC.

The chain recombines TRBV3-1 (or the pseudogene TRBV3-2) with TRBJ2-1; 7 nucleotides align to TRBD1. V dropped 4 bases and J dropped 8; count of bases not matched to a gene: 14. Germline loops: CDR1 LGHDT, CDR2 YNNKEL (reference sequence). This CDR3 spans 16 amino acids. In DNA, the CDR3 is TGTGCCAGCAGCCCCCACATAGCCCCCCAGGGGGATGAGCAGTTCTTC. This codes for CASSPHIAPQGDEQFF.

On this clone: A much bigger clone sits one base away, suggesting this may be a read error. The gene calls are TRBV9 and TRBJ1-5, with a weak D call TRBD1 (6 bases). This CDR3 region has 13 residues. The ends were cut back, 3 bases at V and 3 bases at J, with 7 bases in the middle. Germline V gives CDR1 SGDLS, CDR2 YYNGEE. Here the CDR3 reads CASSGQDNQPQHF. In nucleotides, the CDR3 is TGTGCCAGCAGCGGACAGGACAATCAGCCCCAGCATTTT.

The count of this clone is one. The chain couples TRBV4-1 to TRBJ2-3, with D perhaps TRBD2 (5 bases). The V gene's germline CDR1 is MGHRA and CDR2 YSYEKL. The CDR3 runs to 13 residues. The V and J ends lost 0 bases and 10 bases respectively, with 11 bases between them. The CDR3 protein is CASSQDLTRAQYF. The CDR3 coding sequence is TGCGCCAGCAGCCAAGATCTGACGAGGGCGCAGTATTTT.

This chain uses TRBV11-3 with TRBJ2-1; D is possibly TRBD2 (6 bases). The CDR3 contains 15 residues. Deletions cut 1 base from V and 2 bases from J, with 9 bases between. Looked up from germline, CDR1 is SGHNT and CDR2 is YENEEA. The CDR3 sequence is CASSLGGTPYNEQFF. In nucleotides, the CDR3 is TGTGCCAGCAGCTTAGGAGGGACTCCCTACAATGAGCAGTTCTTC.

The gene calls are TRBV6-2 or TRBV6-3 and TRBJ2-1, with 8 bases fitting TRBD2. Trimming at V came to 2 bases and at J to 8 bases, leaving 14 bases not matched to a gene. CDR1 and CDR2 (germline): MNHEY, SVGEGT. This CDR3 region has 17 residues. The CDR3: CASSYKAASGFYYEQFF. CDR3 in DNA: TGTGCCAGCAGTTACAAAGCGGCTAGCGGGTTCTATTATGAGCAGTTCTTC.